The rows below give T cell receptor beta chains drawn from one sample of a study of blood T cell repertoires in COVID-19. Clones were sequenced by immunoSEQ multiplex PCR, and TCRdb holds only the in-frame ones, with some missing. The sample lists some 260,000 clones; about 93% were seen once. The sequenced material came from PBMCs or T cells enriched from blood (not recorded which). The receptor source for this set is a woman between 18 and 30 years old who had recovered from COVID-19. Both conserved end residues are part of each CDR3. The order of the fields is D gene, clone size, V gene, J gene, CDR3 DNA, CDR3 protein. D genes are given only for firm matches. Clone size appears in some rows only: once, few, many, or a class for an expanded clone.

d_call: -
clone_size: -
v_call: TRBV28
j_call: TRBJ2-7
cdr3_nt: TGTGCCAGCAGCCGGACGGTTGGTGGGAGGCTCTACGAGCAGTACTTC
cdr3_aa: CASSRTVGGRLYEQYF

d_call: -
clone_size: few
v_call: TRBV5-8
j_call: TRBJ1-2
cdr3_nt: TGTGCCAGCAGCTCCTACGCGAGGAACTATGGCTACACCTTC
cdr3_aa: CASSSYARNYGYTF

d_call: -
clone_size: -
v_call: TRBV5-1
j_call: TRBJ2-2
cdr3_nt: TGCGCCAGCAGCTTGGGAGGGCGGACCTACACCGGGGAGCTGTTTTTT
cdr3_aa: CASSLGGRTYTGELFF

d_call: -
clone_size: -
v_call: TRBV11-3
j_call: TRBJ2-1
cdr3_nt: TGTGCCAGCAGCCAAAACCTCGGCCGGCGGAGCTACAATGAGCAGTTCTTC
cdr3_aa: CASSQNLGRRSYNEQFF

d_call: -
clone_size: -
v_call: TRBV6-5
j_call: TRBJ1-1
cdr3_nt: TGTGCCAGCAGCTCAGAGGGCACTGAAGCTTTCTTT
cdr3_aa: CASSSEGTEAFF

d_call: -
clone_size: -
v_call: TRBV15
j_call: TRBJ1-1
cdr3_nt: TGTGCCACCAAATCCCCTTTTTCGTTCGGGAGAGGGAACACTGAAGCTTTCTTT
cdr3_aa: CATKSPFSFGRGNTEAFF

d_call: -
clone_size: -
v_call: TRBV9
j_call: TRBJ2-1
cdr3_nt: TGTGCCAGCAGCGTACATTTGGGTAGCGGTGTTTCGTCTAGGGATGAGCAGTTCTTC
cdr3_aa: CASSVHLGSGVSSRDEQFF

d_call: TRBD1
clone_size: -
v_call: TRBV7-6
j_call: TRBJ2-7
cdr3_nt: TGTGCCAGCAGACGACAGGGAGTAGCCTACGAGCAGTACTTC
cdr3_aa: CASRRQGVAYEQYF

d_call: TRBD1
clone_size: once
v_call: TRBV28
j_call: TRBJ1-6
cdr3_nt: TGTGCCAGCAGTTGGACAGGGAATTCACCCCTCCACTTT
cdr3_aa: CASSWTGNSPLHF

d_call: TRBD2
clone_size: -
v_call: TRBV7-3
j_call: TRBJ2-2
cdr3_nt: TGTGCCAGCAGCCCTGTTAGGACTAGCGACTCCGGGGAGCTGTTTTTT
cdr3_aa: CASSPVRTSDSGELFF